These T cell receptor beta chains were read from a single sample in a study of T-cell memory formation after mild COVID-19. TCRdb recomputed calls from the 5' RACE reads with MiXCR, one row per CDR3 protein. In the table there are approximately 100,000 distinct CDR3 sequences, about 15% of which are singletons. Sequencing was done on a sample of PBMCs or a T cell subset sorted from them (not recorded which). These receptors were taken from an adult woman who had mild COVID-19 (a few samples of this study predate the infection). Cell type and time point are not known. The CDR3 runs from the conserved cysteine through the conserved F or W. A D gene is named only where the DNA matches it firmly. Only part of the rows carry a size: once, few, many, or a class if the clone is expanded.

clone_size	v_call	j_call	d_call	cdr3_aa	cdr3_nt
NA	TRBV12-3/TRBV12-4	TRBJ2-2	NA	CASSTTDTNTGELFF	TGTGCCAGCAGTACGACAGATACGAACACCGGGGAGCTGTTTTTT
few	TRBV4-2	TRBJ2-1	TRBD2	CASSQVLLAWNEQFF	TGTGCCAGCAGCCAAGTATTACTAGCGTGGAATGAGCAGTTCTTC
NA	TRBV7-3	TRBJ2-1	TRBD2	CASSLGRGVYNEQFF	TGTGCCAGCAGCTTAGGCCGGGGGGTTTACAATGAGCAGTTCTTC
few	TRBV6-6	TRBJ2-3	TRBD2	CASSYLGTSGFISTDTQYF	TGTGCCAGCAGTTACCTAGGGACTAGCGGGTTCATTAGCACAGATACGCAGTATTTT
NA	TRBV20-1	TRBJ2-7	NA	CSARSEDSTYEQYF	TGCAGTGCTAGAAGTGAGGACAGCACCTACGAGCAGTACTTC
NA	TRBV3-1	TRBJ2-3	TRBD2	CASSQGGRAPTDTQYF	TGTGCCAGCAGCCAAGGCGGGAGGGCCCCCACAGATACGCAGTATTTT
NA	TRBV21-1	TRBJ1-3	NA	CASRTGSSSGNTIYF	TGTGCCAGCAGAACAGGGTCGAGCTCTGGAAACACCATATATTTT
NA	TRBV19	TRBJ1-5	TRBD1	CASSLDIRGQPQHF	TGTGCCAGTTCCCTCGATATCAGGGGGCAGCCCCAGCATTTT
NA	TRBV12-5	TRBJ2-5	NA	CASGLVLAPGTQYF	TGTGCTAGTGGTTTGGTACTGGCTCCCGGGACCCAGTACTTC
few	TRBV19	TRBJ1-5	NA	CASSIYHTTGLGHF	TGTGCCAGTAGTATATACCATACGACCGGGCTGGGGCATTTT
NA	TRBV7-9	TRBJ2-7	NA	CASSLGPGAYEQYF	TGTGCCAGCAGCTTAGGCCCAGGAGCCTACGAGCAGTACTTC
few	TRBV24-1	TRBJ2-7	NA	CATSGNTSPAYEQYF	TGTGCCACCAGTGGGAACACTTCCCCCGCCTACGAGCAGTACTTC
NA	TRBV29-1	TRBJ1-1	NA	CSSYKGTTEAFF	TGCAGCTCCTACAAGGGGACCACTGAAGCTTTCTTT
few	TRBV4-3	TRBJ2-1	TRBD2	CASSQDTVSGLAGYNEQFF	TGCGCCAGCAGCCAAGATACGGTGTCGGGACTAGCGGGCTACAATGAGCAGTTCTTC
NA	TRBV4-1	TRBJ2-7	NA	CASSGSSDYEQYF	TGCGCCAGCAGCGGTTCTAGCGACTACGAGCAGTACTTC
NA	TRBV5-6	TRBJ2-1	NA	CASSSREYLSYNEQFF	TGTGCCAGCAGCTCGAGGGAATACCTCTCCTACAATGAGCAGTTCTTC
few	TRBV25-1	TRBJ1-5	NA	CASSDHRVEQPQHF	TGTGCCAGCAGTGATCACAGGGTGGAACAGCCCCAGCATTTT
medium-sized	TRBV12-3/TRBV12-4	TRBJ2-7	TRBD2	CASSLGGEVKVQYF	TGTGCCAGCAGTTTGGGGGGGGAAGTAAAAGTGCAGTACTTC
few	TRBV7-3	TRBJ2-1	NA	CASSLGTGIYNEQFF	TGTGCCAGCAGCTTAGGGACGGGGATCTACAATGAGCAGTTCTTC
NA	TRBV24-1	TRBJ2-1	NA	CATSEALAAYNEQFF	TGTGCCACCAGTGAAGCTCTAGCTGCTTACAATGAGCAGTTCTTC
few	TRBV3-1	TRBJ1-1	NA	CASSLRVGWNTEAFF	TGTGCCAGCAGCCTCCGGGTAGGGTGGAACACTGAAGCTTTCTTT
many	TRBV7-6	TRBJ2-1	TRBD1	CASRRTGALSEEQFF	TGTGCCAGCAGGAGAACAGGGGCGCTTTCGGAGGAGCAGTTCTTC
few	TRBV15	TRBJ2-2	NA	CATSNMRNTGELFF	TGTGCCACCAGCAACATGAGGAACACCGGGGAGCTGTTTTTT
NA	TRBV7-9	TRBJ2-1	TRBD1	CASSQGVLNNEQFF	TGTGCCAGCAGCCAGGGGGTTTTAAACAATGAGCAGTTCTTC
NA	TRBV5-6	TRBJ1-1	NA	CASSQFGGMNTEAFF	TGTGCCAGCAGTCAGTTTGGAGGAATGAACACTGAAGCTTTCTTT
few	TRBV18	TRBJ2-5	NA	CASSPPIQETQYF	TGTGCCAGCTCACCACCGATCCAAGAGACCCAGTACTTC
NA	TRBV5-1	TRBJ2-1	NA	CASSPPGLALRGRTNEQFF	TGCGCCAGCAGCCCACCCGGGCTAGCCCTCCGGGGACGGACCAATGAGCAGTTCTTC
NA	TRBV9	TRBJ2-2	NA	CASSAGGGALWTGELFF	TGTGCCAGCAGCGCCGGTGGGGGGGCCTTATGGACCGGGGAGCTGTTTTTT
NA	TRBV20-1	TRBJ2-3	NA	CSAIGAGTIRNTDTQYF	TGCAGTGCTATTGGGGCAGGGACCATTCGAAACACAGATACGCAGTATTTT
many	TRBV5-6	TRBJ1-5	TRBD1	CASSLGQGPNQPQHF	TGTGCCAGCAGCTTGGGACAGGGTCCCAATCAGCCCCAGCATTTT
few	TRBV30	TRBJ2-7	NA	CAWSGAGAYEQYF	TGTGCCTGGAGCGGGGCAGGGGCCTACGAGCAGTACTTC
NA	TRBV3-1	TRBJ2-7	NA	CASSQKVRLAGGDEQYF	TGTGCCAGCAGCCAAAAGGTCCGTCTGGCAGGTGGGGACGAGCAGTACTTC
few	TRBV4-2	TRBJ2-1	NA	CASSQDWSGAPYNEQFF	TGTGCCAGCAGCCAAGATTGGTCGGGAGCCCCCTACAATGAGCAGTTCTTC
NA	TRBV24-1	TRBJ1-2	NA	CATSVSAGRGYTF	TGTGCCACCAGTGTTTCAGCAGGGAGAGGCTACACCTTC
NA	TRBV18	TRBJ2-7	NA	CASSPQPGSSYEQYF	TGTGCCAGCTCACCTCAACCAGGGAGCTCCTACGAGCAGTACTTC
NA	TRBV19	TRBJ2-1	TRBD2	CASSTPGLAGGPAYNEQFF	TGTGCCAGTAGTACCCCGGGACTAGCGGGAGGGCCTGCCTACAATGAGCAGTTCTTC
many	TRBV7-8	TRBJ2-1	NA	CASSLVVYNEQFF	TGTGCCAGCAGCTTAGTTGTGTACAATGAGCAGTTCTTC
NA	TRBV7-9	TRBJ1-1	TRBD1	CASSLSRTGNTEAFF	TGTGCCAGCAGCTTATCCCGGACAGGGAACACTGAAGCTTTCTTT
many	TRBV27	TRBJ2-3	NA	CASSHTGGSLITDTQYF	TGTGCCAGCAGCCACACCGGAGGATCGCTTATCACAGATACGCAGTATTTT
NA	TRBV15	TRBJ2-1	TRBD1	CATSRDRDSDNEQFF	TGTGCCACCAGCAGAGACCGGGACAGTGACAATGAGCAGTTCTTC
many	TRBV15	TRBJ2-3	NA	CATSSFLDPTDTQYF	TGTGCCACCAGCAGCTTTCTAGACCCTACAGATACGCAGTATTTT
many	TRBV20-1	TRBJ1-2	NA	CSARDFVGSRGYTF	TGCAGTGCTAGAGATTTCGTGGGGAGCCGGGGCTACACCTTC
many	TRBV29-1	TRBJ2-7	NA	CSVEEGGAGVNEQYF	TGCAGCGTTGAAGAGGGTGGAGCAGGGGTAAACGAGCAGTACTTC
many	TRBV5-6	TRBJ2-7	NA	CASSFGNSAAYEQYF	TGTGCCAGCAGCTTCGGGAACAGCGCGGCCTACGAGCAGTACTTC
few	TRBV24-1	TRBJ2-7	TRBD1	CATSDPGTGTGTYEQYF	TGTGCCACCAGTGATCCAGGAACCGGGACAGGCACCTACGAGCAGTACTTC
few	TRBV7-9	TRBJ2-3	NA	CASRGLRDTQYF	TGTGCCAGCAGAGGGTTGCGAGATACGCAGTATTTT
NA	TRBV7-9	TRBJ1-2	NA	CATRGQQAVYGYTF	TGTGCCACCCGGGGACAACAAGCGGTGTATGGCTACACCTTC
NA	TRBV3-1	TRBJ2-7	NA	CASSQSNEQYF	TGTGCCAGCAGCCAATCAAACGAGCAGTACTTC
NA	TRBV9	TRBJ2-3	NA	CASSVADSQRDTQYF	TGTGCCAGCAGCGTAGCGGACAGCCAGCGAGATACGCAGTATTTT
NA	TRBV5-1	TRBJ1-5	TRBD1	CASSAGTANQPQHF	TGCGCCAGCAGCGCCGGGACAGCAAATCAGCCCCAGCATTTT
many	TRBV4-3	TRBJ2-1	TRBD2	CASRNGLAGEGGEQFF	TGCGCCAGCAGAAACGGACTAGCGGGAGAGGGAGGTGAGCAGTTCTTC
few	TRBV4-1	TRBJ2-7	NA	CASSQDLGEQYF	TGCGCCAGCAGCCAAGATTTGGGCGAGCAGTACTTC
few	TRBV12-3/TRBV12-4	TRBJ2-3	TRBD2	CASNSETSETDTQYF	TGTGCCAGCAACTCCGAGACTAGCGAGACAGATACGCAGTATTTT